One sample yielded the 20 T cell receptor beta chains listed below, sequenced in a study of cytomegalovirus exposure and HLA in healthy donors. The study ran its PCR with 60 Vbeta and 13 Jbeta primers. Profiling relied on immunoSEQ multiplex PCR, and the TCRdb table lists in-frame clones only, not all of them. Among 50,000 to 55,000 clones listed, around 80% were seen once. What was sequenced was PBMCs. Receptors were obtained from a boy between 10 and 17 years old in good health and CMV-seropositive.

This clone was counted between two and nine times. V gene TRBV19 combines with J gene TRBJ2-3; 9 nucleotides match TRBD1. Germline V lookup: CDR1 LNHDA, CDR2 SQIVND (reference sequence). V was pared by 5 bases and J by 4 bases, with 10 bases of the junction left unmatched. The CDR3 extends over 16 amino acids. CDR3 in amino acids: CASSGRQGGSPDTQYF. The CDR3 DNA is TGTGCCAGTAGTGGAAGACAGGGGGGGAGCCCAGATACGCAGTATTTT.

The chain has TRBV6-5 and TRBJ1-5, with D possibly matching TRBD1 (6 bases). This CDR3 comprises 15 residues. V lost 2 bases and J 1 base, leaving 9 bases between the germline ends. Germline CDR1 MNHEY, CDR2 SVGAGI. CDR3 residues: CASSYLGQSNQPQHF. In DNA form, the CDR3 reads TGTGCCAGCAGTTACCTCGGACAGAGCAATCAGCCCCAGCATTTT.

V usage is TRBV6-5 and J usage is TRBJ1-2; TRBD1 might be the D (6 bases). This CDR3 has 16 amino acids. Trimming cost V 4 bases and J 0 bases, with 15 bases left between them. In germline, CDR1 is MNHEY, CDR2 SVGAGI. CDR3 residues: CASSSRTDEANYGYTF. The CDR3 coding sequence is TGTGCCAGCAGTTCCCGGACAGACGAAGCTAACTATGGCTACACCTTC.

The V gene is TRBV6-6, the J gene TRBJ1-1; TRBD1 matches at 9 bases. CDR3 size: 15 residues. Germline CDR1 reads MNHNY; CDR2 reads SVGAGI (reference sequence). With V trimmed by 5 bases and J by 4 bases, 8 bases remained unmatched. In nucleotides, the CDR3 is TGTGCCAGCAGTAGTCTTGACAGGGGGAGCACTGAAGCTTTCTTT. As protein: CASSSLDRGSTEAFF.

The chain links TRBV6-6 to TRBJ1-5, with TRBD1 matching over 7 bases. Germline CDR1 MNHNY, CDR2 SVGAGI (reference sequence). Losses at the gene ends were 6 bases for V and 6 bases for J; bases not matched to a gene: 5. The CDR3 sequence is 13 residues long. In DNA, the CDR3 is TGTGCCAGCAGCCCAGGGGGGTCTCAGCCCCAGCATTTT. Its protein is CASSPGGSQPQHF.

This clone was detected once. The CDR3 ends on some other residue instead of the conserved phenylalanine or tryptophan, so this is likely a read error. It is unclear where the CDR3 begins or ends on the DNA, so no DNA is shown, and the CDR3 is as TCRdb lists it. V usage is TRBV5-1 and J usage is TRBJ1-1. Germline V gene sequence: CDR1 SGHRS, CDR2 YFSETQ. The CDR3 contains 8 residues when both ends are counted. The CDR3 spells CASSLSPR.

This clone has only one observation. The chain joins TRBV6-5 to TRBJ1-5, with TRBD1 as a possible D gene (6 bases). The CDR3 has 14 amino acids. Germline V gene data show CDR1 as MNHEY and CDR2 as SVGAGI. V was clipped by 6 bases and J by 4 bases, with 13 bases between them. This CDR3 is CASRDQQGNQPQHF. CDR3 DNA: TGTGCCAGCAGGGATCAACAGGGAAATCAGCCCCAGCATTTT.

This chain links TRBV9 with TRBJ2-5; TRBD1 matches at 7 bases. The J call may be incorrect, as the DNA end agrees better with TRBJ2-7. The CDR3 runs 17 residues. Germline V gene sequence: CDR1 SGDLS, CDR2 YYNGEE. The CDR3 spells CASSVKRSLTGADEQYF. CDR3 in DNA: TGTGCCAGCAGCGTCAAAAGGAGTCTTACAGGGGCGGACGAGCAGTACTTC.

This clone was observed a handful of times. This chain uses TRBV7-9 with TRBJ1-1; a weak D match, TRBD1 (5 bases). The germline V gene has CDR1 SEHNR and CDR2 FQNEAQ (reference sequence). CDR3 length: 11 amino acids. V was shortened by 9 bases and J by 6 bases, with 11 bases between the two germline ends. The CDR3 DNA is TGTGCCAGTGGGGACTCCCCTGAAGCTTTCTTT. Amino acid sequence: CASGDSPEAFF.

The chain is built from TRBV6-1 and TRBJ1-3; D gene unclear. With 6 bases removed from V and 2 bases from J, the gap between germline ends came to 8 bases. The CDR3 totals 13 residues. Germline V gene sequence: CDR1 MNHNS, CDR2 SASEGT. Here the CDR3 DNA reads TGTGCCAGCAGCAAGAACACTGGAAACACCATATATTTT. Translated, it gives CASSKNTGNTIYF.

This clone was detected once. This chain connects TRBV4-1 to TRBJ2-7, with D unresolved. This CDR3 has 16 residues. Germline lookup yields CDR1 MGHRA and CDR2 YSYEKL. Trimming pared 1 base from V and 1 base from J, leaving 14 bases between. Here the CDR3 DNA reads TGCGCCAGCAGCCAAGGGTCCGGGTCCCTTTCCTACGAGCAGTACTTC. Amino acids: CASSQGSGSLSYEQYF.

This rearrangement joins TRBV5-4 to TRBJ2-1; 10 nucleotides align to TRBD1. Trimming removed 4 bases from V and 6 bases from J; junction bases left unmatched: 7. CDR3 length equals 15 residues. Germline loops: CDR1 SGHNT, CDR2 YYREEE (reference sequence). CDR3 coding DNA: TGTGCCAGCAGCATTGACAGGGGGCGCGGCAATGAGCAGTTCTTC. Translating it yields CASSIDRGRGNEQFF.

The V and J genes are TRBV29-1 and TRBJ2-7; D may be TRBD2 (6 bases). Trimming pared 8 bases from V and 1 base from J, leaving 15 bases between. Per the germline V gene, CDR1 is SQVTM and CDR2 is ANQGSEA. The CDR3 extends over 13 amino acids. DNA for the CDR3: TGCAGCAAATCCGGGACTTTGTCCTACGAGCAGTACTTC. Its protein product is CSKSGTLSYEQYF.

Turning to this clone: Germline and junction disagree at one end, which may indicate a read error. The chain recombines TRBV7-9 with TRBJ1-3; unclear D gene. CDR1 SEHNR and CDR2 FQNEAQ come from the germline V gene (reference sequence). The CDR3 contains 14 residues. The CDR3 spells CSSSYSGTGNTIYF. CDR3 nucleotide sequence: TGTTCCAGCTCCTATTCGGGTACTGGAAACACCATATATTTT.

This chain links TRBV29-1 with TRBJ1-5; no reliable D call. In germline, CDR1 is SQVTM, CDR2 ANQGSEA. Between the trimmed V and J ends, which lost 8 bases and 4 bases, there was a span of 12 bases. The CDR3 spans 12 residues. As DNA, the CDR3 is TGCAGCCCCGGGATTTTTAATCAGCCCCAGCATTTT. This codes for CSPGIFNQPQHF.

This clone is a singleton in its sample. This CDR3 is CASSSRGVYEQYF. The CDR3 coding sequence is TGTGCCAGCAGCTCCCGGGGGGTCTACGAGCAGTACTTC. This chain uses TRBV11-1 with TRBJ2-7; 7 bases are shared with TRBD2. Unmatched junction bases numbered 3, after V lost 4 bases and J lost 3 bases. The germline CDR1 and CDR2 sequences are SGHAT and FQDESV (reference sequence). This CDR3 is 13 amino acids long. Full variable domain (remainder filled in from reference TRBV11-1 and TRBJ2-7): EAEVAQSPRYKITEKSQAVAFWCDPISGHATLYWYRQILGQGPELLVQFQDESVVDDSQLPKDRFSAERLKGVDSTLKIQPAELGDSAMYLCASSSRGVYEQYFGPGTRLTVT.

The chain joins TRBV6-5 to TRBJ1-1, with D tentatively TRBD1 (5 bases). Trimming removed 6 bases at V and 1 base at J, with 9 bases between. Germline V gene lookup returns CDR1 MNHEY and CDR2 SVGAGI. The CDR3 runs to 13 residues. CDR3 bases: TGTGCCAGCAGCGACACAGGGAACACTGAAGCTTTCTTT. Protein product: CASSDTGNTEAFF.

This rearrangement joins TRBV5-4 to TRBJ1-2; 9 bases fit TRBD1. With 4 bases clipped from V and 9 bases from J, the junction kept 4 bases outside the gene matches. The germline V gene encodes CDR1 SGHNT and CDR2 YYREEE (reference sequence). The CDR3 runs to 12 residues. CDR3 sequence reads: CASSGQGMSYTF. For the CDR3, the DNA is TGTGCCAGCAGCGGACAGGGGATGAGCTACACCTTC.

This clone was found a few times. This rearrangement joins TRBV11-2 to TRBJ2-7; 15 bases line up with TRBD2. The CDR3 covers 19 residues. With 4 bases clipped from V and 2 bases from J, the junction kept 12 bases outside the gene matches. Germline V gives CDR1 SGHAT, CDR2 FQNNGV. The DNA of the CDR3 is TGTGCCAGCAGCTACTCCTTCGGGACTAGCGGGGGGAGGACCTACGAGCAGTACTTC. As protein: CASSYSFGTSGGRTYEQYF.

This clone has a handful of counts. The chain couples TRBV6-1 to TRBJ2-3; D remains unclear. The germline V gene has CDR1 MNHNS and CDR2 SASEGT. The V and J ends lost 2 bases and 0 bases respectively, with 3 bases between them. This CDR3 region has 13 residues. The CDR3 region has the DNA TGTGCCAGCAGTGAACAGAGCACAGATACGCAGTATTTT. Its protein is CASSEQSTDTQYF.